Detailed here is one T cell receptor beta chain. Its antigen is unknown. The CDR3 spans 13 residues. Germline CDR1 SNHLY, CDR2 FYNNEI. Trimming at V came to 9 bases and at J to 0 bases, leaving 0 bases not matched to a gene. The data stem from a study of T cell responses to AZD1222 COVID-19 vaccine. Study as a whole: Pooling was applied to second doses at about 4 or about 12 weeks. Study-level points and caveats: Repertoires in all cases were sampled only once the peak T cell response had passed. Seropositive at baseline were only a handful of AZD1222 recipients. In a largely white British group with more females than males, clonal diversity was possibly underestimated.

The assay was immunoSEQ multiplex PCR, and TCRdb's table has in-frame clones only and misses some. The sample has around 62,000 clones; 85% to 90% are singletons. This chain links TRBV2 with TRBJ2-5; 11 bases agree with TRBD2. This TCR was sampled from an adult in good health. Material: peripheral blood, obtained on day 0 of AZD1222 vaccination. The CDR3 DNA reads as TGTGCCAGGGGACTAGCGGACCAAGAGACCCAGTACTTC. This sequence encodes CARGLADQETQYF.